The rows below give T cell receptor beta chains drawn from one sample of a study of control samples from healthy donors and cancer patients. Sequencing used immunoSEQ multiplex PCR; TCRdb keeps in-frame clones, though not all of them. The sample lists under 200,000 clones, over 85% occurring once. Sequenced input: blood. The receptors were sampled from a woman aged 55-69 years in good health. Both conserved end residues are part of each CDR3. The order of the fields is V gene, J gene, D gene, clone size, CDR3 DNA, CDR3 protein. A D gene is named only where the DNA matches it firmly. Size is omitted from some rows. Given values are once, few, many or a class for expanded clones.

>TRBV12-3/TRBV12-4|TRBJ2-2|.|.
TGTGCCAGCAGTTTACTGATGGGGGAGCTGTTTTTT
CASSLLMGELFF
>TRBV27|TRBJ2-1|TRBD1|.
TGTGCCAGCAATCAGGGGGCGCGCAATGAGCAGTTCTTC
CASNQGARNEQFF
>TRBV7-9|TRBJ1-1|.|.
TGTGCCAGCAGCTTAGGGACAATGAACACTGAAGCTTTCTTT
CASSLGTMNTEAFF
>TRBV5-4|TRBJ1-3|TRBD1|.
TGTGCCAGCAGCCAGGGGACAGCCTCTGGAAACACCATATATTTT
CASSQGTASGNTIYF
>TRBV25-1|TRBJ1-2|TRBD1|once
TGTGCCAGCAGTAACGGGGGCTACAGGGGGGGAAACTATGGCTACACCTTC
CASSNGGYRGGNYGYTF
>TRBV11-2|TRBJ1-4|.|.
TGTGCCAGCAGCTTAGACGGTGGGGGTAATGAAAAACTGTTTTTT
CASSLDGGGNEKLFF
>TRBV18|TRBJ1-3|.|.
TGTGCCAGCTCACCGGTCTCCTCGTCTATGTCTGGAAACACCATATATTTT
CASSPVSSSMSGNTIYF
>TRBV3-1/TRBV3-2|TRBJ2-3|.|.
TGTGCCAGCAGCCATGGTATGTCGGGTACGCAGTATTTT
CASSHGMSGTQYF
>TRBV5-1|TRBJ1-1|.|.
TGCGCCAGCAGCTCCGGGACGTTTAGTATGAGCACTGAAGCTTTCTTT
CASSSGTFSMSTEAFF
>TRBV18|TRBJ1-4|TRBD1|.
TGTGCCAGCTCACCACCGGGACAGGCTAATGAAAAACTGTTTTTT
CASSPPGQANEKLFF
>TRBV6-5|TRBJ1-6|TRBD1|.
TGTGCCAGCAGTTTACCGGGACAGGGGTCACCCCTCCACTTT
CASSLPGQGSPLHF
>TRBV30|TRBJ2-1|TRBD1|.
TGTGCCTGGAGTCGCAGGGGGAATGAGCAGTTCTTC
CAWSRRGNEQFF
>TRBV2|TRBJ2-2|.|.
TGTGCCAGCGGTCTAAACAGGATTTTGAACACCGGGGAGCTGTTTTTT
CASGLNRILNTGELFF
>TRBV6-2/TRBV6-3|TRBJ2-3|.|.
TGTGCCAGCAGTTACAACGGGGTATTAAGGGGAGATACGCAGTATTTT
CASSYNGVLRGDTQYF
>TRBV19|TRBJ2-6|.|few
TGTGCCAGCGACCGCAGGGTCGGGGGGGCCAACGTCCTGACTTTC
CASDRRVGGANVLTF
>TRBV6-2/TRBV6-3|TRBJ1-2|.|.
TGTGCCAGCAGCCCAGACAGATACTATGGCTACACCTTC
CASSPDRYYGYTF
>TRBV7-9|TRBJ1-2|TRBD1|.
TGTGCCAGCAGCTTAGCGGGGGGCAGGGGGCGAAATGGCTACACCTTC
CASSLAGGRGRNGYTF
>TRBV5-1|TRBJ1-6|TRBD1|once
TGCGCCAGCAGCTTGAAGACAGGGTATGGATCACCCCTCCACTTT
CASSLKTGYGSPLHF
>TRBV27|TRBJ2-7|.|.
TGTGCCAGCAGCAGTCGCTACGAGCAGTACTTC
CASSSRYEQYF
>TRBV7-2|TRBJ1-1|.|.
TGTGCCAGCAGCCAAACAGCTGAAGCTTTCTTT
CASSQTAEAFF
>TRBV7-2|TRBJ2-7|.|.
TGTGCCAGCAGCTTATCAGGGACCCGCGTTTACGAGCAGTACTTC
CASSLSGTRVYEQYF
>TRBV2|TRBJ1-4|.|few
TGTGCCAGCGGTTCGGGGGCTTACGGAAAACTGTTTTTT
CASGSGAYGKLFF
>TRBV7-9|TRBJ2-7|.|few
TGTGCCAGCAGCTTATCGGGCATATCCTACGAGCAGTACTTC
CASSLSGISYEQYF
>TRBV5-1|TRBJ2-7|.|.
TGCGCCAGCAGCAAACGACTAAACTCTGGCGAGCAGTACTTC
CASSKRLNSGEQYF
>TRBV5-1|TRBJ1-6|.|.
TGCGCCAGCAGCTTCGGGACGTCGATTCCCAATTCACCCCTCCACTTT
CASSFGTSIPNSPLHF
>TRBV6-5|TRBJ1-1|TRBD1|.
TGTGCCAGCAGTTCCCGAACAGGGGGCTCGAACACTGAAGCTTTCTTT
CASSSRTGGSNTEAFF
>TRBV5-1|TRBJ1-1|.|.
TGCGCCAGCAGCTTAGGGAGTGAATCCATGAACACTGAAGCTTTCTTT
CASSLGSESMNTEAFF
>TRBV7-9|TRBJ2-2|.|.
TGTGCCAGCAGTACTAGAGCTGGTACCGGGGAGCTGTTTTTT
CASSTRAGTGELFF
>TRBV7-3|TRBJ2-5|.|.
TGTGCCAGCAGCTTAACTGGGAGCATGGAGACCCAGTACTTC
CASSLTGSMETQYF
>TRBV5-4|TRBJ2-3|.|.
TGTGCCAGCAGCTTGGGTGCTAGCCGAAGCACAGATACGCAGTATTTT
CASSLGASRSTDTQYF
>TRBV7-9|TRBJ1-2|.|.
TGTGCCAGCAGTAGTTCAGGGGTCCCTGGCTATGGCTACACCTTC
CASSSSGVPGYGYTF
>TRBV7-3|TRBJ2-5|.|.
TGTGCCAGCAGCCTCGGGCCTCGGGGGTCCCAGTACTTC
CASSLGPRGSQYF
>TRBV5-4|TRBJ1-1|.|.
TGTGCCAGCAGCCGTGCGAAGTTGAACACTGAAGCTTTCTTT
CASSRAKLNTEAFF
>TRBV7-3|TRBJ2-2|TRBD2|.
TGTGCCAGCAGCTTAGGTCAGCGGGGCACCGGGGAGCTGTTTTTT
CASSLGQRGTGELFF
>TRBV7-2|TRBJ1-1|.|.
TGTGCCAGCACGAGGGCCCCAACTCTGAACACTGAAGCTTTCTTT
CASTRAPTLNTEAFF
>TRBV14|TRBJ1-2|.|.
TGTGCCAGCAGTTCTCAGCTTGGCAATGGCTACACCTTC
CASSSQLGNGYTF
>TRBV5-6|TRBJ1-3|.|once
TGTGCCAGCAGCCGTTGGGCGATAAGGGGAAACACCATATATTTT
CASSRWAIRGNTIYF
>TRBV3-1/TRBV3-2|TRBJ1-3|TRBD1|.
TGTGCCAGCAGCCATAAAAACGGGGACAGAGTCTCTGGAAACACCATATATTTT
CASSHKNGDRVSGNTIYF
>TRBV19|TRBJ2-5|TRBD2|.
TGTGCCAGTAGTACGGGACTAGTAGAGACCCAGTACTTC
CASSTGLVETQYF
>TRBV7-2|TRBJ2-2|TRBD2|.
TGTGCCAGCAGCTTACTAGCGGGCTCCACCGGGGAGCTGTTTTTT
CASSLLAGSTGELFF
>TRBV2|TRBJ1-1|.|once
TGTGCCAGCTTGGGGGGGCCAGCCCATGGAAACACTGAAGCTTTCTTT
CASLGGPAHGNTEAFF
>TRBV20-1|TRBJ2-2|.|.
TGCAGTGCTAGTTCAGGCGCTAACACCGGGGAGCTGTTTTTT
CSASSGANTGELFF
>TRBV7-8|TRBJ2-7|TRBD2|.
TGTGCCAGCAGCTTATATAGCGGGGGGACCTACGAGCAGTACTTC
CASSLYSGGTYEQYF
>TRBV5-4|TRBJ2-6|TRBD1|.
TGTGCCAGCAGCTTCCGACAGGGGTACCGCACTGGGGCCAACGTCCTGACTTTC
CASSFRQGYRTGANVLTF
>TRBV13|TRBJ1-6|.|once
TGTGCCAGCAGCTCCGGGGGGCACCTCCGATCGACCCTCCACTTT
CASSSGGHLRSTLHF
>TRBV4-3|TRBJ2-1|.|.
TGCGCCAGCAGCCAAGCTAGGGGGGGGAACAATGAGCAGTTCTTC
CASSQARGGNNEQFF
>TRBV18|TRBJ1-4|.|.
TGTGCCAGCTCACCACGGTCGGGGGAAGATGAAAAACTGTTTTTT
CASSPRSGEDEKLFF
>TRBV29-1|TRBJ1-1|.|.
TGCAGCGTTGAGTACGGGAGAGAAGCTTTCTTT
CSVEYGREAFF